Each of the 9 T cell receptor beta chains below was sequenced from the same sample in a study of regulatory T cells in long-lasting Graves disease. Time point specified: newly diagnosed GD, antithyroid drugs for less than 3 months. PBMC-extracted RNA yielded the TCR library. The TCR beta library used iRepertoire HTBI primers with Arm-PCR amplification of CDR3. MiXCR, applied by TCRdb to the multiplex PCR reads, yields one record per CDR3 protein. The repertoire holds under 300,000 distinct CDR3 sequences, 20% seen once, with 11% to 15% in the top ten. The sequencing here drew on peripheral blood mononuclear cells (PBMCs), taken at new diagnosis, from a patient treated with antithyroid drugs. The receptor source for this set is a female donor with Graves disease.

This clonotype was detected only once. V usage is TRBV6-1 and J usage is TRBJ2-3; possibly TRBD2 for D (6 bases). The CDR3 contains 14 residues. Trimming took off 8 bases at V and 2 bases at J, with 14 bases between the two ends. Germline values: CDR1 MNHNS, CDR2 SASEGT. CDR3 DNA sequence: TGTGCCAGCGGTCCGACTAGGACCACAGATACGCAGTATTTT. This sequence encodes CASGPTRTTDTQYF.

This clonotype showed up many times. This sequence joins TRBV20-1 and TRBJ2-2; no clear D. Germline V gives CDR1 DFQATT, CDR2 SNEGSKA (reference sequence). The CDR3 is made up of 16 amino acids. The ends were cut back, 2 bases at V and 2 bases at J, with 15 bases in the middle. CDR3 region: CSARSLDRYNTGELFF. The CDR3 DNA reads TGCAGTGCTAGATCCTTGGACCGTTACAACACCGGGGAGCTGTTTTTT.

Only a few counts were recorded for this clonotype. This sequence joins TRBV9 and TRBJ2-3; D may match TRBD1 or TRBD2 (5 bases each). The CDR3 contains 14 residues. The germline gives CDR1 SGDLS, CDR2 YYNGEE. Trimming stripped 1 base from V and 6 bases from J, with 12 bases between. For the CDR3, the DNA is TGTGCCAGCAGCGTATGGGGGACGGGGGATACGCAGTATTTT. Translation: CASSVWGTGDTQYF.

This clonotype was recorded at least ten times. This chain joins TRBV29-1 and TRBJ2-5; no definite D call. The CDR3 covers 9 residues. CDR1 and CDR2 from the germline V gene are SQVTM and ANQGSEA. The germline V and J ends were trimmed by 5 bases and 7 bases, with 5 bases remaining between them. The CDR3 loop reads CSVYSTQYF. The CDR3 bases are TGCAGCGTTTATTCGACCCAGTACTTC.

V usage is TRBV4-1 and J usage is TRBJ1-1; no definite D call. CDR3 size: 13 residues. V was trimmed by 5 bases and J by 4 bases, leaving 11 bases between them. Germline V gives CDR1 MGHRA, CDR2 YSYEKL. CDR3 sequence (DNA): TGCGCCAGCAGCGCCGACACGAGCACTGAAGCTTTCTTT. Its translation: CASSADTSTEAFF.

CDR3 DNA sequence: TGTGCCTGGAGTGTAGGGGGAGTTTACAATGAGCAGTTCTTC. This codes for CAWSVGGVYNEQFF. The rearrangement uses TRBV30 and TRBJ2-1, with D maybe TRBD1 (6 bases). This CDR3 has 14 amino acids. Germline CDR1 is GTSNPN and CDR2 is SVGIG (reference sequence). The V gene lost 0 bases and the J gene lost 4 bases, with 10 bases spanning the gap.

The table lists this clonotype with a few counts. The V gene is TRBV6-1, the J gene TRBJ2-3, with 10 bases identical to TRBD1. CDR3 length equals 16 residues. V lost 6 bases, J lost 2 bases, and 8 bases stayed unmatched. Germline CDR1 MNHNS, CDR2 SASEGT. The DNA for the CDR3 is TGTGCCAGCAGAGAAATGGGACAGGGGATCACAGATACGCAGTATTTT. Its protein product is CASREMGQGITDTQYF.

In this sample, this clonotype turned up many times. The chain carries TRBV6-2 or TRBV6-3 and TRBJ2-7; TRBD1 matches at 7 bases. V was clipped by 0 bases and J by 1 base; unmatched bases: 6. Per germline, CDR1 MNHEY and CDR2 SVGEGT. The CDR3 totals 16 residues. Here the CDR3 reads CASSYSGDSLSYEQYF. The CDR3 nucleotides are TGTGCCAGCAGTTACTCGGGGGACAGTCTGTCCTACGAGCAGTACTTC.

CDR3 in amino acids: CASSLSGGGVPYEQYF. DNA of the CDR3: TGTGCCAGCAGCTTAAGTGGCGGGGGGGTTCCCTACGAGCAGTACTTC. The rearrangement links TRBV7-2 to TRBJ2-7; the match to TRBD2 covers 9 bases. The CDR3 length is 16 residues. J was trimmed by 2 bases and V by 2 bases; bases with no gene match: 7. Germline CDR1 reads SGHTA; CDR2 reads FQGNSA.